A selection of T cell receptor beta chains follows, all from one sample in a study of T cell repertoires in cytomegalovirus infection. MiXCR, applied by TCRdb to the reads, yields one record per CDR3 protein. The sample lists hundreds of thousands of distinct CDR3 sequences; about 11% were seen once. Sequenced: PBMCs. The receptor set was obtained from a human donor in good health (CMV status not recorded). Some clones in this sample may be carry-over from other donors' samples. Both conserved end residues are part of each CDR3. D genes are given only for firm matches. The listing skips clone size in some rows; elsewhere it reads once, few, many or a size class.

CDR3 protein: CASSPLETQGTEAFF; CDR3 DNA: TGTGCCAGCAGCCCGTTAGAGACCCAGGGCACTGAAGCTTTCTTT; V gene: TRBV27; D gene: -; clone size: many; J gene: TRBJ1-1
CDR3 protein: CASSQTSLLHF; CDR3 DNA: TGTGCCAGCAGCCAAACATCACTCCTCCACTTT; V gene: TRBV3-1; D gene: -; clone size: -; J gene: TRBJ1-6
CDR3 protein: CATSFRRDRGYNEQFF; CDR3 DNA: TGTGCCACCAGCTTCCGGCGGGACAGGGGATACAATGAGCAGTTCTTC; V gene: TRBV15; D gene: TRBD1; clone size: few; J gene: TRBJ2-1
CDR3 protein: CASSEGLAATYEQYF; CDR3 DNA: TGTGCCAGCAGCGAGGGACTAGCGGCAACCTACGAGCAGTACTTC; V gene: TRBV9; D gene: TRBD2; clone size: -; J gene: TRBJ2-7
CDR3 protein: CASSIGQGKEKLFF; CDR3 DNA: TGTGCCAGTAGTATCGGGCAGGGAAAGGAAAAACTGTTTTTT; V gene: TRBV19; D gene: -; clone size: many; J gene: TRBJ1-4
CDR3 protein: CSARDQRRSTDTQYF; CDR3 DNA: TGCAGTGCTAGAGATCAGCGGAGGAGCACAGATACGCAGTATTTT; V gene: TRBV20-1; D gene: -; clone size: many; J gene: TRBJ2-3
CDR3 protein: CASSGALNQPQHF; CDR3 DNA: TGTGCCAGCAGTGGAGCGTTAAATCAGCCCCAGCATTTT; V gene: TRBV25-1; D gene: -; clone size: many; J gene: TRBJ1-5
CDR3 protein: CAISGVQGDYEQYF; CDR3 DNA: TGTGCCATCAGTGGAGTACAGGGGGACTACGAGCAGTACTTC; V gene: TRBV10-3; D gene: TRBD1; clone size: many; J gene: TRBJ2-7
CDR3 protein: CAISAAQGKATEAFF; CDR3 DNA: TGTGCCATCAGTGCCGCACAGGGGAAGGCCACTGAAGCTTTCTTT; V gene: TRBV10-3; D gene: TRBD1; clone size: few; J gene: TRBJ1-1
CDR3 protein: CASSLRERYSPLHF; CDR3 DNA: TGCGCCAGCAGCCTCAGGGAGAGGTATTCACCCCTCCACTTT; V gene: TRBV5-1; D gene: -; clone size: few; J gene: TRBJ1-6
CDR3 protein: CASSLGGPRSNQPQHF; CDR3 DNA: TGTGCCAGCAGCCTAGGAGGTCCTCGAAGCAATCAGCCCCAGCATTTT; V gene: TRBV14; D gene: -; clone size: many; J gene: TRBJ1-5
CDR3 protein: CASSTSGSYTGELFF; CDR3 DNA: TGTGCCAGCAGTACTAGCGGGAGTTACACCGGGGAGCTGTTTTTT; V gene: TRBV12-3/TRBV12-4; D gene: TRBD2; clone size: many; J gene: TRBJ2-2
CDR3 protein: CSAGNEQFF; CDR3 DNA: TGCAGCGCCGGTAATGAGCAGTTCTTC; V gene: TRBV29-1; D gene: -; clone size: -; J gene: TRBJ2-1
CDR3 protein: CASSPGGGVDTQYF; CDR3 DNA: TGTGCCAGCAGCCCGGGAGGCGGGGTGGATACGCAGTATTTT; V gene: TRBV7-3; D gene: TRBD2; clone size: many; J gene: TRBJ2-3
CDR3 protein: CASSSRTFLNTGELFF; CDR3 DNA: TGTGCCAGCAGCTCCCGGACCTTCTTGAACACCGGGGAGCTGTTTTTT; V gene: TRBV7-8; D gene: -; clone size: many; J gene: TRBJ2-2
CDR3 protein: CASSEIGDHGYTF; CDR3 DNA: TGTGCCAGCAGCGAAATAGGGGATCATGGCTACACCTTC; V gene: TRBV7-9; D gene: -; clone size: -; J gene: TRBJ1-2
CDR3 protein: CASSDRVGNSPLHF; CDR3 DNA: TGTGCCAGCAGTGACAGGGTGGGGAATTCACCCCTCCACTTT; V gene: TRBV6-5; D gene: TRBD1; clone size: few; J gene: TRBJ1-6
CDR3 protein: CASSYEQVNTEAFF; CDR3 DNA: TGTGCCAGCAGTTACGAACAGGTGAACACTGAAGCTTTCTTT; V gene: TRBV6-5; D gene: -; clone size: many; J gene: TRBJ1-1
CDR3 protein: CASSPGQDTQYF; CDR3 DNA: TGTGCCAGCAGTCCCGGGCAAGATACGCAGTATTTT; V gene: TRBV12-3/TRBV12-4; D gene: -; clone size: many; J gene: TRBJ2-3
CDR3 protein: CASSYPGGGRPTEAFF; CDR3 DNA: TGTGCCAGCAGTTACCCAGGTGGGGGACGGCCCACTGAAGCTTTCTTT; V gene: TRBV6-5; D gene: -; clone size: many; J gene: TRBJ1-1
CDR3 protein: CASSEAGGQETQYF; CDR3 DNA: TGTGCCAGCAGCGAGGCGGGAGGTCAAGAGACCCAGTACTTC; V gene: TRBV7-9; D gene: TRBD2; clone size: many; J gene: TRBJ2-5
CDR3 protein: CSAGTPVETQYF; CDR3 DNA: TGCAGCGCTGGGACTCCTGTAGAGACCCAGTACTTC; V gene: TRBV29-1; D gene: -; clone size: -; J gene: TRBJ2-5
CDR3 protein: CASSPRTKETQYF; CDR3 DNA: TGTGCCAGCAGCCCAAGAACTAAAGAGACCCAGTACTTC; V gene: TRBV7-9; D gene: -; clone size: many; J gene: TRBJ2-5
CDR3 protein: CSAEGLPSYEQYF; CDR3 DNA: TGCAGCGCCGAGGGACTCCCGTCCTACGAGCAGTACTTC; V gene: TRBV29-1; D gene: -; clone size: few; J gene: TRBJ2-7
CDR3 protein: CASGTGQGRDYEQYF; CDR3 DNA: TGTGCTAGTGGTACAGGACAGGGCAGGGACTACGAGCAGTACTTC; V gene: TRBV12-5; D gene: TRBD1; clone size: many; J gene: TRBJ2-7
CDR3 protein: CASSLVDGQETQYF; CDR3 DNA: TGTGCCAGCAGCTTAGTGGACGGGCAAGAGACCCAGTACTTC; V gene: TRBV7-2; D gene: -; clone size: many; J gene: TRBJ2-5
CDR3 protein: CASSDSSGRGSGANVLTF; CDR3 DNA: TGTGCCAGCAGTGATTCTAGCGGGAGGGGCTCTGGGGCCAACGTCCTGACTTTC; V gene: TRBV6-1; D gene: TRBD2; clone size: many; J gene: TRBJ2-6
CDR3 protein: CASSQERRGEAFF; CDR3 DNA: TGTGCCAGCAGCCAAGAGCGAAGGGGAGAAGCTTTCTTT; V gene: TRBV3-1; D gene: -; clone size: few; J gene: TRBJ1-1
CDR3 protein: CASSSVGAGAYNEQFF; CDR3 DNA: TGTGCCAGCAGCTCCGTCGGAGCGGGGGCTTACAATGAGCAGTTCTTC; V gene: TRBV7-8; D gene: TRBD2; clone size: many; J gene: TRBJ2-1
CDR3 protein: CAWSTPPNQPQHF; CDR3 DNA: TGTGCCTGGAGTACTCCCCCCAATCAGCCCCAGCATTTT; V gene: TRBV30; D gene: -; clone size: -; J gene: TRBJ1-5
CDR3 protein: CASSSRGRNTGELFF; CDR3 DNA: TGTGCCAGCAGCTCCAGGGGGAGGAACACCGGGGAGCTGTTTTTT; V gene: TRBV7-2; D gene: TRBD1; clone size: many; J gene: TRBJ2-2
CDR3 protein: CASSLGHHFYEQYF; CDR3 DNA: TGTGCCAGCAGTTTAGGGCACCATTTCTACGAGCAGTACTTC; V gene: TRBV28; D gene: -; clone size: few; J gene: TRBJ2-7
CDR3 protein: CASSLTGDADGYTF; CDR3 DNA: TGTGCCAGCAGTCTCACAGGGGATGCGGATGGCTACACCTTC; V gene: TRBV7-6; D gene: TRBD1; clone size: many; J gene: TRBJ1-2
CDR3 protein: CAWSLQNQPQHF; CDR3 DNA: TGTGCCTGGAGTCTACAGAATCAGCCCCAGCATTTT; V gene: TRBV30; D gene: -; clone size: -; J gene: TRBJ1-5
CDR3 protein: CASSETVRTDTQYF; CDR3 DNA: TGTGCCAGCAGTGAAACTGTTAGGACCGATACGCAGTATTTT; V gene: TRBV6-1; D gene: -; clone size: -; J gene: TRBJ2-3
CDR3 protein: CASSADRGSGYTF; CDR3 DNA: TGTGCCAGCAGCGCTGACAGGGGTTCTGGCTACACCTTC; V gene: TRBV7-3; D gene: TRBD1; clone size: many; J gene: TRBJ1-2
CDR3 protein: CASSPQVSRSGEQFF; CDR3 DNA: TGTGCCAGCAGCCCTCAGGTGTCCCGTAGCGGTGAGCAGTTCTTC; V gene: TRBV7-3; D gene: -; clone size: many; J gene: TRBJ2-1
CDR3 protein: CASRPPGPRYNEQFF; CDR3 DNA: TGTGCCAGCAGACCACCCGGGCCCAGATACAATGAGCAGTTCTTC; V gene: TRBV2; D gene: -; clone size: few; J gene: TRBJ2-1
CDR3 protein: CASSPSWKGYGETQYF; CDR3 DNA: TGTGCCAGCAGTCCCAGCTGGAAGGGATATGGAGAGACCCAGTACTTC; V gene: TRBV28; D gene: -; clone size: many; J gene: TRBJ2-5
CDR3 protein: CSAREDGILAYEQYF; CDR3 DNA: TGCAGTGCTAGAGAGGACGGGATATTGGCCTACGAGCAGTACTTC; V gene: TRBV20-1; D gene: -; clone size: few; J gene: TRBJ2-7
CDR3 protein: CSASGTPSSYEQYF; CDR3 DNA: TGCAGTGCTAGTGGGACACCTAGCTCCTACGAGCAGTACTTC; V gene: TRBV20-1; D gene: -; clone size: few; J gene: TRBJ2-7
CDR3 protein: CASSPGPGERTGELFF; CDR3 DNA: TGTGCCAGCAGTCCCGGGCCGGGGGAGAGGACCGGGGAGCTGTTTTTT; V gene: TRBV11-1; D gene: -; clone size: many; J gene: TRBJ2-2
CDR3 protein: CASSSTPSSYNEQFF; CDR3 DNA: TGTGCCAGCAGCTCCACCCCGAGCTCCTACAATGAGCAGTTCTTC; V gene: TRBV7-2; D gene: -; clone size: many; J gene: TRBJ2-1
CDR3 protein: CASSFGGGAGTYNEQFF; CDR3 DNA: TGTGCCAGCAGCTTCGGCGGAGGAGCGGGAACCTACAATGAGCAGTTCTTC; V gene: TRBV7-2; D gene: TRBD2; clone size: many; J gene: TRBJ2-1
CDR3 protein: CASSETVTSGSTDTQYF; CDR3 DNA: TGTGCCAGCAGTGAAACGGTTACTAGCGGGAGCACAGATACGCAGTATTTT; V gene: TRBV2; D gene: TRBD2; clone size: many; J gene: TRBJ2-3
CDR3 protein: CASSLEAGGSQPQHF; CDR3 DNA: TGTGCCAGCAGCTTAGAGGCAGGGGGAAGTCAGCCCCAGCATTTT; V gene: TRBV7-6; D gene: TRBD1; clone size: many; J gene: TRBJ1-5
CDR3 protein: CASSSRYGAFF; CDR3 DNA: TGTGCCAGCAGTTCAAGGTATGGGGCTTTCTTT; V gene: TRBV12-3/TRBV12-4; D gene: -; clone size: few; J gene: TRBJ1-1
CDR3 protein: CAISVWGNEQFF; CDR3 DNA: TGTGCCATCAGTGTCTGGGGGAATGAGCAGTTCTTC; V gene: TRBV10-3; D gene: -; clone size: few; J gene: TRBJ2-1
CDR3 protein: CSVSTVAGANVLTF; CDR3 DNA: TGCAGCGTTAGTACGGTAGCTGGGGCCAACGTCCTGACTTTC; V gene: TRBV29-1; D gene: -; clone size: few; J gene: TRBJ2-6
CDR3 protein: CASRGQGEGSPLHF; CDR3 DNA: TGTGCCAGCCGGGGACAGGGAGAAGGTTCACCCCTCCACTTT; V gene: TRBV19; D gene: TRBD1; clone size: many; J gene: TRBJ1-6
CDR3 protein: CASRGQDKAEQYF; CDR3 DNA: TGTGCCAGCAGGGGACAGGATAAGGCCGAGCAGTACTTC; V gene: TRBV27; D gene: TRBD1; clone size: few; J gene: TRBJ2-7